Below, one T cell receptor beta chain is given with its context. What it binds is unknown. This specimen comes from a study of OX40 agonist ivuxolimab in advanced cancers. Across the study: Mean age approximately 61 years, range about 23 to 80; roughly 80% male.

The protocol was immunoSEQ multiplex PCR, while the TCRdb copy is restricted to in-frame clones and leaves out a portion. This table has 75,000 to 100,000 clones, under 95% appearing once. General study findings and limits: At 0.1 to 3.0 mg/kg and by week 6, CD4+ and CD8+ T cells in the blood had expanded clonally. The work left the antigen specificity of expanded peripheral T cells undetermined.

The cohort excluded patients with autoimmune disease history or systemic immunosuppression. The V end was cut by 5 bases, the J end by 8 bases, with 10 bases between. Germline loops: CDR1 SGHTS, CDR2 YDEGEE. The CDR3 is 11 amino acids. The TCR originated in an adult with an advanced solid tumor such as melanoma, head and neck, liver or kidney cancer. This chain uses TRBV5-8 with TRBJ1-2; no definite D call. Material: CD4+ or CD8+ T cells sorted from blood, obtained in a trial of the OX40 agonist ivuxolimab. CDR3 sequence: CASRMVGGYTF. The DNA of the CDR3 is TGTGCCAGCAGAATGGTAGGGGGCTACACCTTC.